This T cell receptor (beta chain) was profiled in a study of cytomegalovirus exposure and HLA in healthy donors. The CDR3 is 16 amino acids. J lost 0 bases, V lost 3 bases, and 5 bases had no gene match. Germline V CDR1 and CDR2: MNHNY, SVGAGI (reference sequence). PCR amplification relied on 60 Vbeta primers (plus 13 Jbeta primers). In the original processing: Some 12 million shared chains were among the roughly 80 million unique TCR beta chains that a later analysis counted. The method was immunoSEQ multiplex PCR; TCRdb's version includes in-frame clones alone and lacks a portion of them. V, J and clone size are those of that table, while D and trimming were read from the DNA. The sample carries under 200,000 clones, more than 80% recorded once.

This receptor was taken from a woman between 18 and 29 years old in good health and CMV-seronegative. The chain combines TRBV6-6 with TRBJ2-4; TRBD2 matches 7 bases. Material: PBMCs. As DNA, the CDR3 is TGTGCCAGCAGTTATCCGGGGGGATTAGCCAAAAACATTCAGTACTTC. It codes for CASSYPGGLAKNIQYF.